This T cell receptor beta chain was captured in a study of CD8 T cells in Susac syndrome. Study as a whole: Blood was drawn from Susac syndrome patients while they were therapy-naive, on corticosteroids, or on intravenous immunoglobulin alone.

Random hexamers served to reverse transcribe about 0.5 to 1 ug RNA. Amplification of TCR beta CDR3 across 54 Vbeta and 13 Jbeta was performed with immunoSEQ multiplex PCR. TCRdb re-derived calls from the immunoSEQ multiplex PCR reads in MiXCR, one entry per CDR3 protein. The repertoire holds tens of thousands of distinct CDR3 sequences, around 93% seen once, with approximately 0.5% in the top ten. The sample taken for sequencing was CD8+ T cells from PBMCs. The sequence derives from a human donor with Susac syndrome.

CDR3 sequence (DNA): TGTGCCAGCAGCTTATCGGACGCCTACTCCTACGAGCAGTACTTC. This translates into CASSLSDAYSYEQYF. The rearrangement joins TRBV7-9 to TRBJ2-7, with D unresolved. CDR3 length: 15 amino acids. The germline CDR1 and CDR2 sequences are SEHNR and FQNEAQ (reference sequence). The V gene lost 2 bases and the J gene lost 0 bases, with 11 bases spanning the gap.